This T cell receptor (beta chain) was identified during a study of blood T cells in healthy people across ages. Study conclusions and caveats: Those diversity estimates obtained from one million T cells were thought to be underestimates. Per million T cells, TCR beta diversity dropped roughly linearly as age increased.

A sample-barcoded 5' primer and a J-beta primer mix were used in a second PCR of roughly 6 to 11 cycles. TCRdb reprocessed the 5' RACE reads via MiXCR and lists one record per CDR3 protein. This sample has approximately 810,000 distinct CDR3 sequences, with more than 25% found just once. Peripheral blood, roughly 9.3 milliliters per donor, was collected. The amount of total RNA extracted per sample was at least 5 micrograms. This clonotype has only a few counts. Antigen: not known. Possible read error: a much larger clone is one base away. V dropped 2 bases and J dropped 7 bases, with 11 bases sitting between them. This CDR3 has 13 residues. Germline-derived CDR1 and CDR2 are LNHNV and YYDKDF (reference sequence).

The clonotype comes from a woman of 80 years or more in good health. The chain carries TRBV15 and TRBJ2-5; possible D gene TRBD1, 5 bases. The specimen sequenced was blood. The CDR3 reads CATSRIGVGTQYF. CDR3 nucleotide sequence: TGTGCCACCAGCAGAATAGGGGTGGGGACCCAGTACTTC.